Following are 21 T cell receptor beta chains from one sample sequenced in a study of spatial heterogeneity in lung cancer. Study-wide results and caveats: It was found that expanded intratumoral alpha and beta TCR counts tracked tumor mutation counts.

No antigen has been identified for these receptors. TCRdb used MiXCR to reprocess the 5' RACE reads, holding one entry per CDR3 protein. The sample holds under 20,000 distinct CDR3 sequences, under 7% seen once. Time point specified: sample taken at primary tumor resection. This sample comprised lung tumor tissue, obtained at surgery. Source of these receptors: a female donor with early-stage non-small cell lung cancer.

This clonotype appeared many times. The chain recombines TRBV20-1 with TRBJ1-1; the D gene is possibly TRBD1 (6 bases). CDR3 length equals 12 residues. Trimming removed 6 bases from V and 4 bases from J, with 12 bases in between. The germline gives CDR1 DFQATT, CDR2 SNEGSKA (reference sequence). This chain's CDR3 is CSASKGGTEAFF. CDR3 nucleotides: TGCAGTGCCTCAAAAGGGGGCACTGAAGCTTTCTTT.

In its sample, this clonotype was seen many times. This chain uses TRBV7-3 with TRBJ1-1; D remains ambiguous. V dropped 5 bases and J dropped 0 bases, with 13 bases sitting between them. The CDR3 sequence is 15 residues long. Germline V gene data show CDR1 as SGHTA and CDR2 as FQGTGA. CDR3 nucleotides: TGTGCCAGCAGCCCCGGCGGGTTTTTGAACACTGAAGCTTTCTTT. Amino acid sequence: CASSPGGFLNTEAFF.

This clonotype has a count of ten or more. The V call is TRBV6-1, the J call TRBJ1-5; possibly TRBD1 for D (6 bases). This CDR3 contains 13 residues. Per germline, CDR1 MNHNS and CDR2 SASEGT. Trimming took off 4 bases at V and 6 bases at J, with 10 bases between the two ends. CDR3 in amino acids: CASSVEGVQPQHF. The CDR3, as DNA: TGTGCCAGCAGTGTCGAGGGGGTTCAGCCCCAGCATTTT.

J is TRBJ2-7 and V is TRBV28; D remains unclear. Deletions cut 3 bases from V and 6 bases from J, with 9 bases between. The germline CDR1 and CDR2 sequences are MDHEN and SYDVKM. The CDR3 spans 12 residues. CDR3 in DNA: TGTGCCAGCAGTTTCCTACTCTGCGAGCAGTACTTC. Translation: CASSFLLCEQYF.

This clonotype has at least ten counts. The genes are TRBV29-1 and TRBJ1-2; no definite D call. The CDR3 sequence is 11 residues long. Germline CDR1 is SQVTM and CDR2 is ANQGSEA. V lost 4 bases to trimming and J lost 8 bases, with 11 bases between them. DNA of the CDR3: TGCAGCGTTGTGGGGTCCCTAGGCTACACCTTC. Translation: CSVVGSLGYTF.

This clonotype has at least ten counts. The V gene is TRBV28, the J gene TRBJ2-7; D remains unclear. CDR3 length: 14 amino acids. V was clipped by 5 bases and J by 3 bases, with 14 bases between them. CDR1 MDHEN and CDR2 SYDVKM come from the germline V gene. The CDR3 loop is CASSPREAGYEQYF. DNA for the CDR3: TGTGCCAGCAGTCCTCGTGAGGCCGGCTACGAGCAGTACTTC.

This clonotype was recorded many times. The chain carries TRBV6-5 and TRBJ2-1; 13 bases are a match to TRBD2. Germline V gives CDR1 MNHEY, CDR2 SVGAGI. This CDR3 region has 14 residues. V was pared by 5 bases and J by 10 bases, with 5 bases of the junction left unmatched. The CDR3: CASSKLAGGGEQFF. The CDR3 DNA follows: TGTGCCAGCAGTAAACTAGCGGGAGGGGGGGAGCAGTTCTTC.

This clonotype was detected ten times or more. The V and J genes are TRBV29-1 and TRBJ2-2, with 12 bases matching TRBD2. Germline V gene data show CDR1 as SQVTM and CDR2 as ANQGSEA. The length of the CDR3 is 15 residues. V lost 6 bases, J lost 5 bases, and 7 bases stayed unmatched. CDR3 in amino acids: CSVGEGLAGTGELFF. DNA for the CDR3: TGCAGCGTCGGGGAAGGACTAGCGGGAACCGGGGAGCTGTTTTTT.

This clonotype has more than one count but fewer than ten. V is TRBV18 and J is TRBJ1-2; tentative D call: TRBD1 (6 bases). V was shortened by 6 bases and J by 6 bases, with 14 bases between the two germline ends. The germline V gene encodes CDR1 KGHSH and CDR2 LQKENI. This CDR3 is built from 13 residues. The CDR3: CASSTQGFNGYTF. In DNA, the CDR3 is TGTGCCAGCTCTACACAGGGATTCAATGGCTACACCTTC. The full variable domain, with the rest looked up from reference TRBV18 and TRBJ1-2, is NAGVMQNPRHLVRRRGQEARLRCSPMKGHSHVYWYRQLPEEGLKFMVYLQKENIIDESGMPKERFSAEFPKEGPSILRIQQVVRGDSAAYFCASSTQGFNGYTFGSGTRLTVV.

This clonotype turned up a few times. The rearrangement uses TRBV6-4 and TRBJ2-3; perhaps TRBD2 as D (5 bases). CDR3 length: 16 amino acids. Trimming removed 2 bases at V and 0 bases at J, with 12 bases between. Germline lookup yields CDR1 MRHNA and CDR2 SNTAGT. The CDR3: CASSDLSGGSTDTQYF. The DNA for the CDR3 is TGTGCCAGCAGTGACCTGAGCGGAGGAAGCACAGATACGCAGTATTTT.

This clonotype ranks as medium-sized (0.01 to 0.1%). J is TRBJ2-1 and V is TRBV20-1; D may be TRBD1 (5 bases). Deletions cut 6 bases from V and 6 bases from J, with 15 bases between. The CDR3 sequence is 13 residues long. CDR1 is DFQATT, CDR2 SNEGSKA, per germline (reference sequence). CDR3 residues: CSANAGKGNEQFF. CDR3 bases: TGCAGTGCAAACGCAGGGAAGGGCAATGAGCAGTTCTTC.

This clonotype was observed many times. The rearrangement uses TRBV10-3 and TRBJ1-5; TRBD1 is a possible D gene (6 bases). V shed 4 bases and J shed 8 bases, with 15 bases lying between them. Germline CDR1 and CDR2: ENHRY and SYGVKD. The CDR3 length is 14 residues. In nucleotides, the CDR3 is TGTGCCATCAGTGTGGGGCAGGGGAGTGAGCCCCAGCATTTT. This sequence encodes CAISVGQGSEPQHF.

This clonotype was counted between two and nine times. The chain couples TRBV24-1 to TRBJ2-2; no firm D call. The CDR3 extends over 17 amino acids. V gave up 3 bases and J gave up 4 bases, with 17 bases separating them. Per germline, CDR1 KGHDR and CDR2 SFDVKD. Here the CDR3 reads CATSDSEARWGTGELFF. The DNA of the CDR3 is TGTGCCACCAGTGATAGCGAGGCTAGATGGGGCACCGGGGAGCTGTTTTTT.

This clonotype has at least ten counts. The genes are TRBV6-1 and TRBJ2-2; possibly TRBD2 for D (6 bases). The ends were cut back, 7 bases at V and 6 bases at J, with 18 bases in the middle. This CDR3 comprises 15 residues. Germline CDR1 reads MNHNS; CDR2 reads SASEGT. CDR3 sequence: CASNLLGRPSGELFF. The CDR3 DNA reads TGTGCCAGCAACTTATTAGGGAGGCCCTCCGGGGAGCTGTTTTTT.

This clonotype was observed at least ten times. For the CDR3, the DNA is TGCAGCGGTGGGGATGTGAAAAACATTCAGTACTTC. The encoded protein is CSGGDVKNIQYF. The chain couples TRBV29-1 to TRBJ2-4; unclear D gene. The CDR3 contains 12 residues. Germline CDR1 SQVTM, CDR2 ANQGSEA. Trimming pared 7 bases from V and 4 bases from J, leaving 11 bases between.

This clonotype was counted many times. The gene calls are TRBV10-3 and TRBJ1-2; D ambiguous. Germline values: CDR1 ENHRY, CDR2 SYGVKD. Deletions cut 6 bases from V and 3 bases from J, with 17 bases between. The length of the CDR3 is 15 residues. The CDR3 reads CAISPDQLGDYGYTF. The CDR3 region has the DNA TGTGCCATCAGCCCGGATCAACTTGGGGACTATGGCTACACCTTC.

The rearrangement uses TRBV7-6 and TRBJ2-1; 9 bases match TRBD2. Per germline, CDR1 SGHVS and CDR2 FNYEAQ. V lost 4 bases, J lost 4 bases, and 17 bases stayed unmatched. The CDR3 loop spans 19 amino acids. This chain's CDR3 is CASSSPLGSGSSSYNEQFF. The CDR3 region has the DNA TGTGCCAGCAGCTCCCCTCTAGGTAGCGGGAGCTCTTCGTACAATGAGCAGTTCTTC.

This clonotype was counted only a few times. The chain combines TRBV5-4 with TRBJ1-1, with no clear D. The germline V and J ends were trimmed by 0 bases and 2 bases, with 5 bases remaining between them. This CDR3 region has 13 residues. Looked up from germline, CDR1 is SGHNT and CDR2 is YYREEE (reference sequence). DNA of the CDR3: TGTGCCAGCAGCTTGGCCGCTAACACTGAAGCTTTCTTT. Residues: CASSLAANTEAFF.

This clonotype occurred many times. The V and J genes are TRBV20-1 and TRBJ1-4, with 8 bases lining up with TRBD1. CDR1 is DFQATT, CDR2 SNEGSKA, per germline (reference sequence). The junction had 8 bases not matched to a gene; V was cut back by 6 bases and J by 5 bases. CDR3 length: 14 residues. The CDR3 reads CSANPGTGNEKLFF. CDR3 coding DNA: TGCAGTGCCAATCCCGGGACAGGAAATGAAAAACTGTTTTTT.

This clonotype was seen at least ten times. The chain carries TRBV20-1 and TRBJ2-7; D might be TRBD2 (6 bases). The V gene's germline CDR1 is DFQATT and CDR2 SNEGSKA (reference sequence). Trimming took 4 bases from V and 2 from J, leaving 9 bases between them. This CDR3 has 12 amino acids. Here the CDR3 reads CSATPGAYEQYF. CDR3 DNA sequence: TGCAGTGCTACGCCGGGAGCCTACGAGCAGTACTTC.

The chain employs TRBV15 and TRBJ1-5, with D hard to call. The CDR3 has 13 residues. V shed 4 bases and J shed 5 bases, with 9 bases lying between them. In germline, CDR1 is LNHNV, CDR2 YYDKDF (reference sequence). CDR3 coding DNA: TGTGCCACCAGCAACCTTCCAGATCAGCCCCAGCATTTT. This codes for CATSNLPDQPQHF. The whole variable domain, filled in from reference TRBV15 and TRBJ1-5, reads DAMVIQNPRYQVTQFGKPVTLSCSQTLNHNVMYWYQQKSSQAPKLLFHYYDKDFNNEADTPDNFQSRRPNTSFCFLDIRSPGLGDTAMYLCATSNLPDQPQHFGDGTRLSIL.